The entry below describes one T cell receptor beta chain. The data derive from a study of T cell changes during pregnancy in multiple sclerosis. Repertoires were generated with immunoSEQ multiplex PCR, while TCRdb's copy carries only in-frame clones and drops some. The profile covers around 95,000 clones, with 80% to 95% appearing a single time and less than 2.5% taken by the ten largest. The V and J ends lost 4 bases and 0 bases respectively, with 15 bases between them. The CDR3 has 16 residues. The germline V gene encodes CDR1 MNHEY and CDR2 SMNVEV (reference sequence). The sequence came from a female donor with multiple sclerosis, enrolled in a pregnancy study. The sample in question was peripheral blood, obtained after pregnancy. The chain couples TRBV27 to TRBJ1-1; TRBD1 is a possible D gene (6 bases). The CDR3 coding sequence is TGTGCCAGCAGTTCGGGGAGGGACAATCTGAACACTGAAGCTTTCTTT. Translating it yields CASSSGRDNLNTEAFF.